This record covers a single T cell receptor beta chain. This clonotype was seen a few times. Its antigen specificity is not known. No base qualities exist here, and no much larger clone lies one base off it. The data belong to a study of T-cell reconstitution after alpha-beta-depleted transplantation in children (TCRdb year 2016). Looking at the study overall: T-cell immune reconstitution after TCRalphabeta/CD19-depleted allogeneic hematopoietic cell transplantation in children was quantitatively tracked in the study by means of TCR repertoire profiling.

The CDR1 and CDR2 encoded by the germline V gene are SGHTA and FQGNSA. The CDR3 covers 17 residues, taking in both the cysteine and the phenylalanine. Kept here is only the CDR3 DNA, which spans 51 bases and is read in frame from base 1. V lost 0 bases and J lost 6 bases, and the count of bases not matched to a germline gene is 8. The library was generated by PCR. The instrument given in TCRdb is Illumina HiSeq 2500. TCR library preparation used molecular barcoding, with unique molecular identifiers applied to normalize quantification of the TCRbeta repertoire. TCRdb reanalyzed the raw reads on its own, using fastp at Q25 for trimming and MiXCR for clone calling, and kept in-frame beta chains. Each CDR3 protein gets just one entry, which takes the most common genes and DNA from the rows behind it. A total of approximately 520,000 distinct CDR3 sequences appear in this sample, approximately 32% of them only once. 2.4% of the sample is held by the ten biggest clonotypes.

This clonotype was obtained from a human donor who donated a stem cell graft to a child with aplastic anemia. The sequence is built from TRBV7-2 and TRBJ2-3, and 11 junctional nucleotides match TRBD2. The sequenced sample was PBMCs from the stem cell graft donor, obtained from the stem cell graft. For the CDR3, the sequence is CASSLAPIAGGTDTQYF. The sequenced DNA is TGTGCCAGCAGCTTAGCCCCCATAGCGGGAGGGACGGATACGCAGTATTTT.